In this sample, the clone carrying this T cell receptor beta chain turned up many times. Antigen unknown. Between the trimmed V and J ends, which lost 0 bases and 1 base, there was a span of 7 bases. In germline, CDR1 is SGHRS, CDR2 YFSETQ. CDR3 length: 15 residues. TCRdb re-derived calls from the 5' RACE reads in MiXCR, one entry per CDR3 protein. The sample consists of hundreds of thousands of distinct CDR3 sequences, more than 6.5% of them appearing once. The sample originates from a study of identical twins. Study-wide results and limits: Conclusions leaned on cross-sectional statistical analysis and did not track the same donors over time. Monozygotic twin pairs showed more out-of-frame TCR alpha sharing than models estimated.

These data were also reused for a study on yellow fever vaccine responses in identical twins.

The receptor was isolated from a young woman in good health. The gene calls are TRBV5-1 and TRBJ2-2; D unresolved. The sequencing input was PBMCs. CDR3 bases: TGCGCCAGCAGCTTGGACTGGGGGAACACCGGGGAGCTGTTTTTT. Translating it yields CASSLDWGNTGELFF.